Here is one T cell receptor beta chain with its context. Its cognate antigen is unknown. CDR3 length: 14 amino acids. V lost 3 bases to trimming and J lost 4 bases, with 13 bases between them. Looked up from germline, CDR1 is DFQATT and CDR2 is SNEGSKA (reference sequence). Healthy Russian Caucasian donors spanned ages roughly 6 to 100 years. Each sample used at least 6 million PBMCs. Combining a sample-barcoded 5' primer with a J-beta primer mix, a second PCR ran for roughly 7 to 11 cycles. TCRdb re-analysed the 5' RACE reads in MiXCR, keeping a single row per CDR3 protein. The sample records under 850,000 distinct CDR3 sequences, around 34% being singletons. These data originate in a study of blood T cells in healthy people across ages. Study-wide findings and caveats: Reliance upon unsorted PBMCs precluded definitive naive versus antigen-experienced comparison.

V usage is TRBV20-1 and J usage is TRBJ1-5; D gene ambiguous. The sequence was collected from a man aged 18 to 35 in good health. Material: blood. The CDR3, as DNA: TGCAGTGCTAGGAGCCAGTCGCCTAATCAGCCCCAGCATTTT. It translates to CSARSQSPNQPQHF.